These T cell receptor beta chains were read from a single sample in a study of cytomegalovirus exposure and HLA in healthy donors. The protocol was immunoSEQ multiplex PCR, while the TCRdb copy is restricted to in-frame clones and leaves out a portion. This table has about 82,000 clones, 70% to 80% appearing once. The specimen sequenced was PBMCs. These receptors all stem from a human donor in good health. CDR3s include the opening cysteine and the closing phenylalanine or tryptophan. D genes are given only for firm matches. The size entry is marked missing in some rows and otherwise reads once, few, many or a size class.

d_call,v_call,j_call,clone_size,cdr3_aa,cdr3_nt
.,TRBV13,TRBJ2-3,.,CASSQPRYSTDTQYF,TGTGCCAGCAGCCAGCCGAGGTACAGCACAGATACGCAGTATTTT
.,TRBV7-9,TRBJ2-5,.,CASSLVARPVGWEETQYF,TGTGCCAGCAGCTTAGTTGCTAGGCCGGTCGGTTGGGAAGAGACCCAGTACTTC
TRBD2,TRBV15,TRBJ2-5,.,CATSRGSGGQETQYF,TGTGCCACCAGCAGGGGGAGCGGGGGGCAAGAGACCCAGTACTTC
TRBD1,TRBV4-1,TRBJ1-2,.,CASSQVSRGDYGYTF,TGCGCCAGCAGCCAAGTGTCCAGGGGGGACTATGGCTACACCTTC
.,TRBV9,TRBJ2-5,.,CASSVRNSAGQETQYF,TGTGCCAGCAGCGTCAGGAACAGTGCGGGACAAGAGACCCAGTACTTC
.,TRBV6-5,TRBJ1-1,.,CASKLQTEGITEAFF,TGTGCCAGCAAGCTACAGACAGAAGGGATCACTGAAGCTTTCTTT
.,TRBV29-1,TRBJ1-1,.,CSVEWAGNTEAFF,TGCAGCGTTGAGTGGGCAGGGAACACTGAAGCTTTCTTT
.,TRBV9,TRBJ1-6,.,CASSVETHNSPLHF,TGTGCCAGCAGCGTAGAGACACATAATTCACCCCTCCACTTT
TRBD1,TRBV27,TRBJ2-1,.,CASSSGSTGTGEQFF,TGTGCCAGCAGTTCCGGGTCGACAGGGACAGGGGAGCAGTTCTTC
.,TRBV7-8,TRBJ2-2,.,CASSLFISGELFF,TGTGCCAGCAGCTTATTTATCTCCGGGGAGCTGTTTTTT
TRBD1,TRBV27,TRBJ1-2,.,CASSFRQGREYTF,TGTGCCAGCAGTTTCCGACAGGGGCGGGAATACACCTTC
.,TRBV6-5,TRBJ2-7,.,CASSYGTGGYEQYF,TGTGCCAGCAGTTACGGGACCGGGGGATACGAGCAGTACTTC
.,TRBV6-5,TRBJ2-1,.,CASRPSSYNEQFF,TGTGCCAGCAGGCCGAGCTCCTACAATGAGCAGTTCTTC
.,TRBV4-2,TRBJ1-1,.,CASNSHLRDGSTEAFF,TGTGCCAGCAACTCGCATCTCAGGGACGGGAGCACTGAAGCTTTCTTT
.,TRBV4-1,TRBJ2-3,.,CASSQESELRTQYF,TGCGCCAGCAGCCAAGAGTCTGAGCTTAGAACGCAGTATTTT
TRBD2,TRBV2,TRBJ2-7,.,CASGGSRGDEQYF,TGTGCCAGTGGGGGTTCCCGGGGGGACGAGCAGTACTTC
TRBD1,TRBV29-1,TRBJ2-7,.,CSARQGSYEQYF,TGCAGCGCAAGACAGGGAAGTTACGAGCAGTACTTC
TRBD1,TRBV5-1,TRBJ2-5,.,CASSLGQGFETQYF,TGCGCCAGCAGCTTGGGACAGGGGTTTGAGACCCAGTACTTC
.,TRBV2,TRBJ2-2,.,CASAKLSNTGELFF,TGTGCCAGCGCTAAACTTAGTAACACCGGGGAGCTGTTTTTT
TRBD2,TRBV4-3,TRBJ2-3,.,CASSQGTSGVLRADTQYF,TGCGCCAGCAGCCAAGGGACTAGCGGGGTCCTTAGGGCAGATACGCAGTATTTT
.,TRBV6-1,TRBJ1-3,few,CASSEAEGSGNTIYF,TGTGCCAGCAGTGAAGCTGAGGGCTCTGGAAACACCATATATTTT
.,TRBV4-3,TRBJ1-4,few,CASSQDSGFTNEKLFF,TGCGCCAGCAGCCAAGATAGCGGTTTCACTAATGAAAAACTGTTTTTT
TRBD2,TRBV9,TRBJ2-5,few,CASSALAGTPRETQYF,TGTGCCAGCAGCGCATTAGCGGGGACCCCCCGGGAGACCCAGTACTTC
TRBD2,TRBV7-6,TRBJ2-5,.,CASSLGLTSGIQETQYF,TGTGCCAGCAGCTTGGGTTTGACTAGCGGTATCCAAGAGACCCAGTACTTC
.,TRBV4-2,TRBJ2-7,.,CASSQDGGTVVLEQYF,TGTGCCAGCAGCCAAGATGGAGGGACAGTAGTGCTCGAGCAGTACTTC
.,TRBV30,TRBJ2-7,.,CAWRAGSLYVYEQYF,TGTGCCTGGAGGGCGGGATCCCTTTATGTATACGAGCAGTACTTC
.,TRBV7-2,TRBJ2-5,.,CASSLARGPQETQYF,TGTGCCAGCAGCTTAGCTCGAGGGCCCCAAGAGACCCAGTACTTC
TRBD1,TRBV7-9,TRBJ1-2,.,CASSRGTGGGYTF,TGTGCCAGCAGCCGAGGGACAGGGGGGGGCTACACCTTC
TRBD2,TRBV5-4,TRBJ2-3,.,CASSTSGAPNTQYF,TGTGCCAGCAGCACTAGCGGGGCCCCGAATACGCAGTATTTT
.,TRBV2,TRBJ2-5,.,CASRYQETQYF,TGTGCCAGCCGTTACCAAGAGACCCAGTACTTC
TRBD2,TRBV5-6,TRBJ2-4,.,CASSALLAGGGAKNIQYF,TGTGCCAGCAGCGCCCTGCTAGCGGGGGGGGGTGCCAAAAACATTCAGTACTTC
TRBD2,TRBV5-4,TRBJ2-3,.,CASTSGGARTDTQYF,TGTGCCTCTACTAGCGGGGGGGCTCGGACAGATACGCAGTATTTT
TRBD1,TRBV5-1,TRBJ2-5,.,CASSLQRTGDQETQYF,TGCGCCAGCAGCTTGCAGAGGACAGGGGACCAAGAGACCCAGTACTTC
TRBD1,TRBV6-1,TRBJ1-4,few,CASSEPGQGASREKLFF,TGTGCCAGCAGTGAACCGGGACAGGGGGCCTCACGGGAAAAACTGTTTTTT
TRBD1,TRBV5-1,TRBJ1-1,few,CASSSGTVGEAFF,TGCGCCAGCAGCTCCGGGACAGTCGGAGAAGCTTTCTTT
TRBD1,TRBV28,TRBJ1-1,.,CASSLGTASEAFF,TGTGCCAGCAGTTTAGGGACAGCAAGTGAAGCTTTCTTT
.,TRBV5-1,TRBJ2-1,.,CASSLGRLSYNEQFF,TGCGCCAGCAGCTTGGGAAGACTCTCCTACAATGAGCAGTTCTTC
TRBD2,TRBV4-1,TRBJ2-7,.,CASSHGRGRSYEQYF,TGCGCCAGCAGCCACGGGCGGGGGAGAAGCTACGAGCAGTACTTC
TRBD1,TRBV5-1,TRBJ1-3,.,CASSLAGTGYSGNTIYF,TGCGCCAGCAGCTTGGCCGGGACAGGGTACAGTGGAAACACCATATATTTT
.,TRBV4-1,TRBJ1-2,.,CASSQGARGRDYTF,TGCGCCAGCAGCCAGGGGGCGCGGGGGCGCGACTACACCTTC
TRBD2,TRBV6-4,TRBJ2-5,.,CARPSGRDYQETQYF,TGTGCCAGGCCTAGTGGTAGGGACTATCAAGAGACCCAGTACTTC
.,TRBV10-3,TRBJ1-2,once,CAISEGTTYGYTF,TGTGCCATCAGTGAAGGGACAACCTATGGCTACACCTTC
TRBD1,TRBV29-1,TRBJ2-7,.,CSAGQGVPYEQYF,TGCAGCGCCGGACAGGGGGTTCCCTACGAGCAGTACTTC
.,TRBV27,TRBJ1-2,.,CASSLSAGNYGYTF,TGTGCCAGCAGTTTATCGGCAGGTAACTATGGCTACACCTTC
.,TRBV7-2,TRBJ1-5,.,CASSAQGGQPQHF,TGTGCCAGCAGCGCGCAGGGAGGTCAGCCCCAGCATTTT
TRBD1,TRBV29-1,TRBJ1-1,.,CSASDRAPEAFF,TGCAGCGCCTCCGACAGGGCGCCAGAAGCTTTCTTT
.,TRBV15,TRBJ1-4,.,CATSRGRGTVNEKLFF,TGTGCCACCAGCAGAGGCCGGGGGACGGTTAATGAAAAACTGTTTTTT
.,TRBV21-1,TRBJ2-5,.,CASTQRRGQETQYF,TGTGCCAGCACCCAAAGGAGGGGGCAGGAGACCCAGTACTTC
TRBD2,TRBV7-9,TRBJ2-7,.,CASSLSGAKTYEQYF,TGTGCCAGCAGCCTTAGCGGGGCAAAAACCTACGAGCAGTACTTC
TRBD2,TRBV5-1,TRBJ2-5,.,CASSLTSGEETQYF,TGCGCCAGCAGCCTTACTAGCGGGGAAGAGACCCAGTACTTC
TRBD1,TRBV19,TRBJ2-5,.,CASRPTGVGETQYF,TGTGCCAGCAGACCTACAGGGGTTGGGGAGACCCAGTACTTC